The clone carrying this T cell receptor beta chain was detected many times. Using RNA transcripts as the source, TCR beta CDR3 regions were amplified. TCR CDR3 underwent first-round RT-PCR with the HTBI primer set. From the multiplex PCR reads, TCRdb called clonotypes with MiXCR, one entry per CDR3 protein. The repertoire consists of 400,000 to 550,000 distinct CDR3 sequences, with approximately 24% occurring once and the leading ten covering 10% to 12%. V gave up 5 bases and J gave up 2 bases; unmatched junction bases: 6. Germline V CDR1 and CDR2: SGHDT, YYEEEE. This CDR3 spans 15 amino acids. This record comes from a study of T cells in Graves' hyperthyroidism and ophthalmopathy. Each diagnosis drew on symptoms, thyroxine, TRAb, thyroid ultrasound and orbital computed tomography findings.

This clonotype originated in a woman in her twenties or thirties with Graves' ophthalmopathy. Sequencing was done on a sample of blood. The chain has TRBV5-6 and TRBJ2-1; 8 bases align to TRBD2. The CDR3 here is CASRRGALPYNEQFF. The DNA of the CDR3 is TGTGCCAGCAGGCGGGGGGCCCTCCCCTACAATGAGCAGTTCTTC.